A single sample gave rise to the 18 T cell receptor beta chains below, sequenced in a study of early T cells in non-severe SARS-CoV-2 infection. MiXCR, run by TCRdb on the 5' RACE reads, gives a single entry per CDR3 protein. The sample gives 26,000 or so distinct CDR3 sequences, approximately 5% of which show up once; 3% to 5% is in the top ten. The source material was whole blood. These receptor sequences come from an adult who was a healthcare worker with PCR-confirmed SARS-CoV-2 infection or an uninfected control (not recorded which).

This clonotype was recorded a few times. The genes are TRBV12-3 or TRBV12-4 and TRBJ2-4, with D possibly being TRBD1 (6 bases). The CDR3 spans 15 residues. V lost 2 bases and J 0 bases, leaving 8 bases between the germline ends. The CDR3 DNA sequence: TGTGCCAGCAGTTTAACAGGGACAGCCAAAAACATTCAGTACTTC. Encoded protein: CASSLTGTAKNIQYF.

At least ten counts were recorded for this clonotype. This chain links TRBV25-1 with TRBJ2-7, with D perhaps matching TRBD1 (6 bases). The CDR3 totals 13 residues. V was clipped by 9 bases and J by 4 bases, with 16 bases between them. Germline V lookup: CDR1 MGHDK, CDR2 SYGVNS. DNA for the CDR3: TGTGCCAGTAGGGCCCAGGGGCAATACGAGCAGTACTTC. Encoded protein: CASRAQGQYEQYF.

This clonotype has more than one count but fewer than ten. V and J are TRBV10-3 and TRBJ1-1; D is perhaps TRBD1 (6 bases). Per the germline V gene, CDR1 is ENHRY and CDR2 is SYGVKD. V was shortened by 6 bases and J by 1 base, with 6 bases between the two germline ends. This CDR3 comprises 12 residues. The CDR3 sequence: CAIRQGNTEAFF. In DNA form, the CDR3 reads TGTGCCATCAGACAGGGGAACACTGAAGCTTTCTTT.

The sample holds many counts of this clonotype. V is TRBV20-1 and J is TRBJ2-1; D unresolved. The CDR3 extends over 10 amino acids. V shed 5 bases and J shed 7 bases, with 6 bases lying between them. From germline, CDR1 is DFQATT and CDR2 SNEGSKA (reference sequence). CDR3 loop: CSALGNEQFF. The CDR3 region has the DNA TGCAGTGCTCTAGGGAATGAGCAGTTCTTC.

This clonotype was counted only a few times. V and J are TRBV6-5 and TRBJ2-2; tentatively, D is TRBD1 (6 bases). From germline, CDR1 is MNHEY and CDR2 SVGAGI. The CDR3 extends over 11 amino acids. Trimming removed 10 bases at V and 4 bases at J, with 7 bases between. The CDR3 nucleotides are TGTGCCACGACAGGCACCGGGGAGCTGTTTTTT. Translating it yields CATTGTGELFF.

This clonotype was recorded a few times. The chain carries TRBV29-1 and TRBJ2-1; possibly TRBD1 for D (5 bases). There are 14 residues in the CDR3. Trimming took 7 bases from V and 5 from J, leaving 18 bases between them. Germline CDR1 SQVTM, CDR2 ANQGSEA. Written as DNA, the CDR3 is TGCAGCGGGGCAGGGTTGGTATCGGACAATGAGCAGTTCTTC. Translated, it gives CSGAGLVSDNEQFF.

This clonotype was counted only a few times. The CDR3 spells CASSLQPNSYEQYF. CDR3 nucleotides: TGTGCCAGCAGCTTGCAGCCCAACTCCTACGAGCAGTACTTC. The chain carries TRBV5-4 and TRBJ2-7, with D unclear. This CDR3 is 14 amino acids long. Deletions cut 1 base from V and 0 bases from J, with 8 bases between. Germline V gene lookup returns CDR1 SGHNT and CDR2 YYREEE (reference sequence). Variable domain in full (rest from reference TRBV5-4 and TRBJ2-7): ETGVTQSPTHLIKTRGQQVTLRCSSQSGHNTVSWYQQALGQGPQFIFQYYREEENGRGNFPPRFSGLQFPNYSSELNVNALELDDSALYLCASSLQPNSYEQYFGPGTRLTVT.

The J gene is TRBJ2-5, the V gene TRBV7-3; D ambiguous. Germline V gene sequence: CDR1 SGHTA, CDR2 FQGTGA. The CDR3 length is 14 residues. Trimming pared 5 bases from V and 1 base from J, leaving 11 bases between. The CDR3 protein is CASSHTDGQETQYF. As DNA, the CDR3 is TGTGCCAGCAGCCATACGGACGGCCAAGAGACCCAGTACTTC.

This clonotype was seen at least ten times. The CDR3 region is CASSLRGVDEKLFF. The CDR3 nucleotides are TGTGCCAGCAGCTTGAGGGGTGTGGATGAAAAACTGTTTTTT. This sequence joins TRBV7-9 and TRBJ1-4, with a tentative D call TRBD1 (5 bases). The ends were cut back, 3 bases at V and 6 bases at J, with 11 bases in the middle. CDR1 is SEHNR, CDR2 FQNEAQ, per germline (reference sequence). The CDR3 has 14 residues.

This clonotype turned up a few times. This chain uses TRBV6-2 or TRBV6-3 with TRBJ2-7, with 8 positions matching TRBD2. Germline CDR1 and CDR2: MNHEY and SVGEGT. J gave up 3 bases and V 4 bases, and 8 bases lay outside the gene matches. The CDR3 has 15 amino acids. The CDR3 DNA reads TGTGCCAGCAGTTCCCGGACTAGCCCCAGCTACGAGCAGTACTTC. It yields the protein CASSSRTSPSYEQYF.

The gene calls are TRBV24-1 and TRBJ2-2, with 9 bases that match TRBD1. CDR1 is KGHDR and CDR2 is SFDVKD in the germline V gene. V dropped 10 bases and J dropped 4; count of bases not matched to a gene: 6. The CDR3 extends over 14 amino acids. CDR3 sequence (DNA): TGTGCCACTTCCGGGACAGGGCCCACCGGGGAGCTGTTTTTT. Its translation is CATSGTGPTGELFF.

J is TRBJ1-1 and V is TRBV6-6; D might be TRBD1 (5 bases). The ends were cut back, 6 bases at V and 6 bases at J, with 14 bases in the middle. CDR1 and CDR2 (germline): MNHNY, SVGAGI (reference sequence). This CDR3 is built from 13 residues. The CDR3 coding sequence is TGTGCCAGCAGGGCCGGGGGGTCTGCTGAAGCTTTCTTT. The encoded protein is CASRAGGSAEAFF.

This clonotype occurred many times. The rearrangement links TRBV27 to TRBJ1-6, with 8 positions matching TRBD1. Unmatched junction bases numbered 3, after V lost 2 bases and J lost 6 bases. Looked up from germline, CDR1 is MNHEY and CDR2 is SMNVEV (reference sequence). The CDR3 is 15 residues long. CDR3 bases: TGTGCCAGCAGTTTAGACAGGGGTTTTAATTCACCCCTCCACTTT. It codes for CASSLDRGFNSPLHF.

The chain carries TRBV2 and TRBJ2-5, with 9 bases that match TRBD2. The CDR3 runs to 16 residues. CDR1 is SNHLY and CDR2 is FYNNEI in the germline V gene. The ends lost 6 bases at V and 9 bases at J; junction bases unmatched: 17. CDR3 in DNA: TGTGCCAGCAGCCCCCTCGGCGGGGGGGTTCAGGGGGCCCAGTACTTC. Amino acids: CASSPLGGGVQGAQYF.

This clonotype was seen repeatedly, ten times or more. The rearrangement uses TRBV7-8 and TRBJ2-3, with D hard to call. The V end was cut by 0 bases, the J end by 6 bases, with 13 bases between. Germline CDR1 and CDR2: SGHVS and FQNEAQ. This CDR3 has 15 amino acids. CDR3 sequence reads: CASSLAPGIEDTQYF. Written as DNA, the CDR3 is TGTGCCAGCAGCTTAGCGCCCGGAATTGAGGATACGCAGTATTTT.

This clonotype was seen repeatedly, ten times or more. This chain uses TRBV6-5 with TRBJ2-6, with D uncertain. CDR1 and CDR2 (germline): MNHEY, SVGAGI. The CDR3 totals 15 residues. Trimming removed 2 bases from V and 0 bases from J, with 5 bases in between. This chain's CDR3 is CASSYVGSGANVLTF. DNA for the CDR3: TGTGCCAGCAGTTACGTGGGCTCTGGGGCCAACGTCCTGACTTTC.

The chain uses TRBV29-1 and TRBJ2-3, with D uncertain. There are 12 residues in the CDR3. Germline values: CDR1 SQVTM, CDR2 ANQGSEA. Trimming removed 8 bases from V and 1 base from J, with 10 bases in between. CDR3 in amino acids: CSTTTGTDTQYF. The CDR3 DNA reads as TGCAGCACCACCACCGGCACAGATACGCAGTATTTT.

This clonotype was recorded at least ten times. This chain uses TRBV4-3 with TRBJ1-1, with D possibly matching TRBD1 (5 bases). Germline V gives CDR1 LGHNA, CDR2 YSLEER. The CDR3 covers 14 residues. V lost 1 base and J lost 4, with 10 bases in between. The CDR3 sequence: CASSQVGGATEAFF. The CDR3 region has the DNA TGCGCCAGCAGCCAAGTGGGTGGGGCCACTGAAGCTTTCTTT.